This T cell receptor beta chain appears in the sequencing data of a study of T-cell reconstitution after alpha-beta-depleted transplantation in children. CDR1 is LNHDA, CDR2 SQIVND, per germline (reference sequence). This CDR3 has 14 residues. The V end was cut by 3 bases, the J end by 1 base, with 6 bases between. This clonotype has at least ten counts. Antigen unknown. It was with unique molecular identifiers that the TCRbeta library was prepared. TCRdb re-analysed the PCR reads in MiXCR, keeping a single row per CDR3 protein. Found here are roughly 300,000 distinct CDR3 sequences, 11% of them singletons; the top ten hold about 20%. Whole-study results and caveats: At around two months after transplant, the alpha-beta T cells were reportedly derived from several hundred expanded clones that came from non-depleted graft cells. For some patients, TCRbeta diversity was high at day 60 because of recipient T cells and thymic progenitors that survived. Among T cells one year after transplant, newly produced cells accounted for most counts and diversity.

Sequenced here: peripheral blood, sampled 180 days after TCRalphabeta/CD19-depleted stem cell transplant. The J gene is TRBJ2-2, the V gene TRBV19; the D is unclear. The receptor comes from a male patient aged 2 to 10 who had a stem cell transplant for chronic granulomatous disease, so the T cells may come from the graft donor. In DNA form, the CDR3 reads TGTGCCAGTAGTATCGGCAAGAACACCGGGGAGCTGTTTTTT. This codes for CASSIGKNTGELFF.